This T cell receptor (beta chain) was documented in a study of blood T cells in healthy people across ages. Sample-barcoded 5' priming and a J-beta primer mix drove a second PCR of roughly 7 to 11 cycles. From the 5' RACE reads, TCRdb called clonotypes with MiXCR, one entry per CDR3 protein. The top ten clones hold roughly 30% of a sample with fewer than 900,000 distinct CDR3 sequences, 49% of them seen once. As for this clonotype: This may be a read error: a much more frequent sequence differs by one nucleotide.

Germline CDR1 and CDR2: LGHNA and YSLEER. The CDR3 is 16 amino acids. Losses at the gene ends were 5 bases for V and 9 bases for J; bases not matched to a gene: 12. Sample: blood. The receptor comes from a woman aged 55-75 years in good health. The chain uses TRBV4-3 and TRBJ2-1; 11 positions agree with TRBD2. The CDR3 DNA follows: TGCGCCAGCAGCAATACGCTAGCGGGAGGAGGCAGTGAGCAGTTCTTC. Translation: CASSNTLAGGGSEQFF.